These T cell receptor beta chains were read from a single sample in a study of cytomegalovirus exposure and HLA in healthy donors. Libraries were prepared by immunoSEQ multiplex PCR; TCRdb keeps only in-frame clonotypes and omits some of them. The data contain under 300,000 clones, roughly 89% of them singletons. Sequenced sample: PBMCs. Every receptor here comes from a middle-aged man in good health and CMV-seropositive. CDR3s include the opening cysteine and the closing phenylalanine or tryptophan. D genes are given only for firm matches. Size values are once, few and many counts, or a class for expanded clones, and some rows have none.

TRBD1,TRBV11-2,TRBJ2-7,.,CASSFLGTGGDEQYF,TGTGCCAGCAGCTTCCTTGGGACAGGGGGCGACGAGCAGTACTTC
TRBD1,TRBV18,TRBJ2-1,.,CASFSGTGGDEQFF,TGTGCCAGCTTCTCCGGGACAGGGGGCGATGAGCAGTTCTTC
.,TRBV2,TRBJ2-1,.,CASSDFVVEQFF,TGTGCCAGCAGTGATTTCGTCGTTGAGCAGTTCTTC
TRBD1,TRBV2,TRBJ1-6,.,CASRTPTGAASPLHF,TGTGCCAGCAGGACCCCGACAGGGGCGGCTTCACCCCTCCACTTT
.,TRBV19,TRBJ2-1,.,CASSIIRGINNEQFF,TGTGCCAGTAGTATTATTCGAGGGATCAACAATGAGCAGTTCTTC
.,TRBV30,TRBJ1-2,.,CAWTPGGGPNGYTF,TGTGCCTGGACCCCGGGCGGGGGGCCGAATGGCTACACCTTC
.,TRBV28,TRBJ1-5,once,CASRKFTGPNQPQHF,TGTGCCAGCAGAAAATTTACAGGGCCCAATCAGCCCCAGCATTTT
.,TRBV11-2,TRBJ1-1,few,CASSQNTEAFF,TGTGCCAGCAGCCAGAACACTGAAGCTTTCTTT
TRBD2,TRBV10-3,TRBJ2-1,.,CAISLTSGRYNEQFF,TGTGCCATCAGTCTGACTAGCGGGAGGTACAATGAGCAGTTCTTC
.,TRBV6-5,TRBJ2-7,.,CASSYRQGPGREQYF,TGTGCCAGCAGTTATAGACAGGGCCCAGGGAGGGAGCAGTACTTC
.,TRBV5-1,TRBJ2-6,.,CASSLKLAGANVLTF,TGCGCCAGCAGCTTGAAACTCGCTGGGGCCAACGTCCTGACTTTC
.,TRBV5-6,TRBJ2-7,few,CASSLVGGSEQYF,TGTGCCAGCAGCTTGGTTGGGGGCAGCGAGCAGTACTTC
TRBD1,TRBV6-1,TRBJ2-7,.,CASRRQGAYEQYF,TGTGCCAGCAGAAGACAGGGGGCCTACGAGCAGTACTTC
TRBD1,TRBV19,TRBJ2-1,once,CASSVGQGVDEQFF,TGTGCCAGTAGTGTCGGACAGGGGGTCGATGAGCAGTTCTTC
.,TRBV5-1,TRBJ2-2,.,CASSLSSTGELFF,TGCGCCAGCAGCTTGTCCTCCACCGGGGAGCTGTTTTTT
.,TRBV2,TRBJ1-5,.,CASSDSIWSNQPQHF,TGTGCCAGCAGTGACTCTATCTGGAGCAATCAGCCCCAGCATTTT
.,TRBV7-9,TRBJ1-2,.,CASSSRQSIGYTF,TGTGCCAGCAGCTCCCGACAGAGCATAGGCTACACCTTC
.,TRBV18,TRBJ2-7,.,CASSPNNYEQYF,TGTGCCAGCTCACCAAATAACTACGAGCAGTACTTC
.,TRBV9,TRBJ2-2,.,CASSPRSEVTGELFF,TGTGCCAGCAGCCCGCGTTCGGAGGTTACCGGGGAGCTGTTTTTC
TRBD1,TRBV14,TRBJ2-7,.,CASSQADRGDEQYF,TGTGCCAGCAGCCAGGCGGACAGGGGCGACGAGCAGTACTTC
TRBD1,TRBV7-6,TRBJ1-4,.,CASSATGGGEKLFF,TGTGCCAGCAGCGCCACAGGGGGTGGGGAAAAACTGTTTTTT
.,TRBV21-1,TRBJ2-2,.,CASSPKRAGELFF,TGTGCCAGCAGCCCAAAGCGGGCCGGGGAGCTGTTTTTT
.,TRBV5-1,TRBJ2-3,.,CASIGETGTDTQYF,TGCGCCAGCATTGGGGAGACGGGCACAGATACGCAGTATTTT
TRBD1,TRBV6-5,TRBJ2-5,.,CASSPQGLEETQYF,TGTGCCAGCAGTCCACAGGGGTTGGAAGAGACCCAGTACTTC
TRBD1,TRBV7-2,TRBJ1-1,.,CASSTQGVGFF,TGTGCCAGCAGCACCCAGGGGGTCGGGTTCTTT
TRBD1,TRBV28,TRBJ2-5,.,CASSWDRGGQETQYF,TGTGCCAGCAGTTGGGACAGGGGGGGCCAAGAGACCCAGTACTTC
TRBD1,TRBV5-4,TRBJ2-7,.,CASSRTGAYEQYF,TGTGCCAGCAGCAGGACAGGGGCCTACGAGCAGTACTTC
TRBD1,TRBV5-6,TRBJ1-1,.,CASSYLGVQGSTEAFF,TGTGCCAGCAGCTACTTGGGAGTACAGGGGAGCACTGAAGCTTTCTTT
TRBD1,TRBV4-1,TRBJ2-1,.,CASSQGGTGENEQFF,TGCGCCAGCAGCCAAGGCGGGACAGGGGAAAATGAGCAGTTCTTC
.,TRBV6-1,TRBJ2-7,.,CASSEALRLTYEQYF,TGTGCCAGCAGTGAAGCGCTGAGACTTACCTACGAGCAGTACTTC